This entry features one TCR beta chain sequence. Its target is unknown. This entry comes from a study of graft-versus-host responses after intestinal transplantation. Broader study findings: Graft-donor T cell macrochimerism coincided with high graft-versus-host to host-versus-graft clonal ratios in allografts.

Germline values: CDR1 MNHEY, CDR2 SVGAGI. The ends lost 5 bases at V and 4 bases at J; junction bases unmatched: 8. The length of the CDR3 is 15 residues. Generated by immunoSEQ multiplex PCR, the TCRdb table keeps only in-frame clones and is missing some. This table holds roughly 97,000 clones, about nine tenths found once. The specimen was unstimulated CD4+ T cells sorted from spleen or lymph node cells, collected before transplant. The V and J genes are TRBV6-5 and TRBJ1-2; 9 bases are shared with TRBD1. This sequence was found in a human donor who was the organ donor for an intestinal transplant. CDR3 protein: CASSPQGQGPYGYTF. The CDR3 bases are TGTGCCAGCAGTCCCCAGGGACAGGGCCCCTATGGCTACACCTTC.